This is a list of T cell receptor beta chains from one sample in a study of T cells after yellow fever vaccination. MiXCR, run by TCRdb on the 5' RACE reads, gives a single entry per CDR3 protein. The data hold about 210,000 distinct CDR3 sequences, with 3.2% observed a single time. The specimen was CD4+ T cells sorted from PBMCs, collected 10 days after the yellow fever booster vaccination. The receptors shown here come from a man younger than 35 who received the YFV17D yellow fever vaccine. The CDR3 runs from the conserved cysteine through the conserved F or W. A D gene is named only where the DNA matches it firmly. Size is omitted from some rows. Given values are once, few, many or a class for expanded clones.

>TRBV18|TRBJ2-3|-|-
TGTGCCAGCTCACCACCGTCGGTAGATACGCAGTATTTT
CASSPPSVDTQYF
>TRBV5-6|TRBJ2-2|-|TRBD2
TGTGCCAGCAGCCATGGGGCGGGGGGGAACACCGGGGAGCTGTTTTTT
CASSHGAGGNTGELFF
>TRBV18|TRBJ2-2|-|-
TGTGCCAGCTCACCTCGGCCAGCGAACACCGGGGAGCTGTTTTTT
CASSPRPANTGELFF
>TRBV20-1|TRBJ1-5|many|-
TGCAGTGCTAGCGAGGCTTCGGGGCCACGGGCCCAGCATTTT
CSASEASGPRAQHF
>TRBV7-2|TRBJ2-3|-|-
TGTGCCAGCAGCTTGTCCTTGGGGGAGACTGCAGATACGCAGTATTTT
CASSLSLGETADTQYF
>TRBV3-1|TRBJ1-5|many|-
TGTGCCAGCAGCCAGTCCTCCAGCAATCAGCCCCAGCATTTT
CASSQSSSNQPQHF
>TRBV7-6|TRBJ2-3|many|TRBD2
TGTGCCAGCAGCTTAGTAGCGGGGGTAGATACGCAGTATTTT
CASSLVAGVDTQYF
>TRBV10-3|TRBJ2-5|-|-
TGTGCCATCAGTGACAGGGAGACCCAGTACTTC
CAISDRETQYF
>TRBV11-3|TRBJ2-2|few|TRBD1
TGTGCCAGCAGCTTAGATCAGGCCGGGACAGGGAACACCGGGGAGCTGTTTTTT
CASSLDQAGTGNTGELFF
>TRBV3-1|TRBJ1-6|-|-
TGTGCCAGCAGCCCTTCCCTAAACAGGGATAATTCACCCCTCCACTTT
CASSPSLNRDNSPLHF
>TRBV5-1|TRBJ2-3|many|-
TGCGCCAGCAGCGCGCCGGGTACAGATACGCAGTATTTT
CASSAPGTDTQYF
>TRBV5-1|TRBJ2-4|few|-
TGCGCCAGCAGCGGGGGGACACTTCAAAACATTCAGTACTTC
CASSGGTLQNIQYF
>TRBV19|TRBJ1-4|many|TRBD1
TGTGCCAGTAGCGGACAGGCAGCAACTAATGAAAAACTGTTTTTT
CASSGQAATNEKLFF
>TRBV6-1|TRBJ2-1|-|TRBD2
TGTGCCAGCAGTGAAGTCGTAGCGGGGCCATACAATGAGCAGTTCTTC
CASSEVVAGPYNEQFF
>TRBV20-1|TRBJ1-5|many|-
TGCAGTGCGGGCAGGAGAAATCAGCCCCAGCATTTT
CSAGRRNQPQHF
>TRBV3-1|TRBJ2-2|many|-
TGTGCCAGCAGCCAAGTTAGGTCGAGTATGGCCACCGGGGAGCTGTTTTTT
CASSQVRSSMATGELFF
>TRBV7-2|TRBJ2-5|many|TRBD2
TGTGCCAGCAGCTCCTTTATCGGGGGGCAAGAGACCCAGTACTTC
CASSSFIGGQETQYF
>TRBV11-2|TRBJ2-5|-|-
TGTGCCAGCAGCTTTAGGACCGGGGGAGAGACCCAGTACTTC
CASSFRTGGETQYF
>TRBV20-1|TRBJ1-1|-|-
TGCAGTGCCCCGAATCCGGGACGGCGGAACACTGAAGCTTTCTTT
CSAPNPGRRNTEAFF
>TRBV6-6|TRBJ2-6|-|TRBD1
TGTGCCAGCAGTGACCTAGGACAGGCGGCTACTCCGTCTGGGGCCAACGTCCTGACTTTC
CASSDLGQAATPSGANVLTF
>TRBV7-9|TRBJ2-1|-|-
TGTGCCAGCAGCTTAAGGGGGACCCTCTCCTACAATGAGCAGTTCTTC
CASSLRGTLSYNEQFF
>TRBV7-9|TRBJ1-4|many|-
TGTGCCAGCAGCGCTGCTGGGGGTGAAAAACTGTTTTTT
CASSAAGGEKLFF
>TRBV5-1|TRBJ2-3|few|TRBD2
TGCGCCAGCAGCCACTCCCGACTAGCGGGGGGGCCCTTGGATACGCAGTATTTT
CASSHSRLAGGPLDTQYF
>TRBV6-2/TRBV6-3|TRBJ2-1|-|-
TGTGCCAGCAGCTCCATTTCGTCAGGGTGGAAGGTTGAGCAGTTCTTC
CASSSISSGWKVEQFF
>TRBV18|TRBJ2-7|many|-
TGTGCCAGCTCACGTGAGGGGCGAGAGCAGTACTTC
CASSREGREQYF